The present TCR beta chain was sequenced within a study of T cells after somatic rescue of genetic block. Clones were read by immunoSEQ multiplex PCR, and TCRdb kept only the in-frame ones, dropping some. The sample lists approximately 100,000 clones, approximately 90% occurring once. The CDR3 is 16 residues long. CDR1 is SNHLY, CDR2 FYNNEI, per germline. Trimming removed 5 bases at V and 3 bases at J, with 17 bases between. The J gene is TRBJ1-5, the V gene TRBV2; a possible D gene is TRBD1 (5 bases). The sample consisted of peripheral blood mononuclear cells (PBMCs). This clonotype originated in a woman aged 18-29 years. The CDR3 loop reads CASSLRGQRFNQPQHF. CDR3 in DNA: TGTGCCAGCAGTCTCCGGGGCCAGCGCTTCAATCAGCCCCAGCATTTT.